This TCR beta chain comes out of a study of lung T cells in sarcoidosis with Löfgren's syndrome. Findings and limits, study-wide: TRAV12-1 preferentially paired with TRBV2, with homologous CDR3s. Recognition of an unidentified sarcoidosis antigen was only suggested.

The CDR3 runs to 17 residues. Germline lookup yields CDR1 MRHNA and CDR2 SNTAGT. Concerning this clonotype itself: Its antigen is not known. One end of the junction does not line up with germline, which may come from a read error.

Each CDR3 protein is one row after TCRdb ran MiXCR on the reads. The sample gives around 60,000 distinct CDR3 sequences, less than 25% of which show up once; about 2.5% is in the top ten. J is TRBJ1-2 and V is TRBV6-4; 9 bases agree with TRBD1. The TCR was taken from a human donor with sarcoidosis (Löfgren's syndrome or another form), or a control subject (not recorded which). Sequenced material: CD4+ T cells from PBMCs. This CDR3 reads CASSDSGTGTPSYGYAF. The CDR3 DNA follows: TGTGCCAGCAGTGACTCCGGGACAGGGACCCCTTCCTATGGCTACGCCTTC.